A selection of T cell receptor beta chains follows, all from one sample in a study of T cell repertoires in cytomegalovirus infection. These receptors' targets are unknown. TCRdb reprocessed the reads via MiXCR and lists one record per CDR3 protein. The sample shows hundreds of thousands of distinct CDR3 sequences, around 29% of them seen only once. The source was cultured CD8+ T cells from PBMCs, collected from culture after CMV antigen stimulation. These receptors came from a human donor in good health (CMV status not recorded). Some clones in this sample may be carry-over from other donors' samples. Each CDR3 is given with its conserved first and last residue. A D gene is named only where the DNA matches it firmly. For some rows the clone size is stated as once, few or many, or as a class when expanded; others skip it.

TRBJ2-2,TRBV19,.,.,CASTPTGPGELFF,TGTGCCAGTACTCCAACAGGGCCCGGGGAGCTGTTTTTT
TRBJ1-6,TRBV28,many,.,CASSLQGSYNSPLHF,TGTGCCAGCAGTTTACAGGGGTCCTATAATTCACCCCTCCACTTT
TRBJ2-7,TRBV7-6,.,TRBD2,CASSSTSGGAVYEQYF,TGTGCCAGCAGCTCGACTAGCGGGGGGGCAGTATATGAGCAGTACTTC
TRBJ2-7,TRBV7-6,many,.,CASSVGGHYEQYF,TGTGCCAGCAGCGTTGGAGGCCACTACGAGCAGTACTTC
TRBJ1-5,TRBV7-2,many,.,CASSLWGKNQPQHF,TGTGCCAGCAGCTTATGGGGGAAGAATCAGCCCCAGCATTTT
TRBJ2-2,TRBV19,once,.,CASRKGRRAGELFF,.
TRBJ1-1,TRBV2,.,.,CASRDTDGLNTEAFF,TGTGCCAGCAGGGACACGGACGGATTGAACACTGAAGCTTTCTTT
TRBJ1-3,TRBV7-6,many,.,CASSLDWSSGNTIYF,TGTGCCAGCAGCTTAGACTGGAGCTCTGGAAACACCATATATTTT
TRBJ1-5,TRBV27,few,.,CASSLFWGGPNQPQHF,TGTGCCAGCAGTTTATTTTGGGGGGGCCCGAATCAGCCCCAGCATTTT
TRBJ2-5,TRBV7-3,few,.,CASSLELGPGETQYF,TGTGCCAGCAGCTTAGAACTAGGGCCAGGAGAGACCCAGTACTTC
TRBJ1-6,TRBV19,once,TRBD1,CASSIVSTGNRPLHF,TGTGCCAGTAGTATTGTGTCGACAGGGAATCGACCCCTCCACTTT
TRBJ2-5,TRBV12-3/TRBV12-4,.,.,CASKRNQETQYF,TGTGCCAGCAAGCGCAACCAAGAGACCCAGTACTTC
TRBJ2-5,TRBV12-3/TRBV12-4,.,TRBD2,CASSSSGGGGETQYF,TGTGCCAGCAGTTCTAGCGGGGGGGGAGGAGAGACCCAGTACTTC
TRBJ1-1,TRBV19,few,.,CASSIGPRTAINTEAFF,TGTGCCAGTAGTATAGGTCCACGGACAGCGATTAACACTGAAGCTTTCTTT
TRBJ2-1,TRBV29-1,few,TRBD2,CSVEEGREGEQFF,TGCAGCGTTGAAGAGGGTAGGGAGGGTGAGCAGTTCTTC
TRBJ2-1,TRBV7-9,.,TRBD1,CASSGTGTGLSNEQFF,TGTGCCAGCAGCGGAACCGGGACAGGGTTGTCCAATGAGCAGTTCTTC
TRBJ2-3,TRBV6-1,.,.,CASRDPGAHQPDRTDTQYF,TGTGCCAGCAGGGATCCAGGGGCCCACCAGCCCGATCGCACAGATACGCAGTATTTT
TRBJ2-7,TRBV10-3,.,.,CAISESNTYPEQYF,TGTGCCATCAGTGAGTCGAACACTTATCCCGAGCAGTACTTC
TRBJ2-2,TRBV7-9,few,.,CASSSRLANTGELFF,TGTGCCAGCAGCTCCCGACTTGCGAACACCGGGGAGCTGTTTTTT
TRBJ1-5,TRBV27,.,.,CASSFSANQPQHF,TGTGCCAGCAGTTTCTCAGCAAATCAGCCCCAGCATTTT
TRBJ2-1,TRBV28,few,.,CASSWGREFPYNEQFF,TGTGCCAGCAGTTGGGGAAGGGAATTTCCCTACAATGAGCAGTTCTTC
TRBJ2-3,TRBV12-3/TRBV12-4,.,TRBD2,CASSLIYSGGPTDTQYF,TGTGCCAGCAGTCTAATATATAGCGGGGGGCCAACAGATACGCAGTATTTT
TRBJ2-3,TRBV4-1,few,.,CASSQGTGFTDTQYF,TGCGCCAGCAGCCAAGGGACCGGATTCACAGATACGCAGTATTTT
TRBJ2-7,TRBV20-1,.,.,CSAKEGGSSYEQYF,TGCAGTGCTAAAGAGGGGGGCTCCTCCTACGAGCAGTACTTC
TRBJ2-1,TRBV4-2,few,TRBD1,CASSDRQGAPPYNEQFF,TGTGCCAGCAGCGATCGACAGGGGGCGCCCCCCTACAATGAGCAGTTCTTC
TRBJ2-1,TRBV7-2,few,.,CASSLRGSPTYEQFF,TGTGCCAGCAGCCTAAGGGGCAGTCCCACATATGAGCAGTTCTTC
TRBJ2-2,TRBV4-2,few,.,CASSQDRHQNTGELFF,TGTGCCAGCAGCCAAGATCGACACCAGAACACCGGGGAGCTGTTTTTT